This T cell receptor beta chain was observed in a study of blood T cell repertoires in COVID-19. The data were produced by immunoSEQ multiplex PCR, yet TCRdb's version contains in-frame clones alone and is incomplete. The top ten hold over 9.5% of the sample, which has roughly 210,000 clones, around four fifths seen once. The clonotype comes from a woman older than 75 with COVID-19, enrolled during active disease. The sequencing sample was made of peripheral blood.

The chain's CDR3 is CASSEETGNQPQHF. The CDR3 DNA reads TGTGCCAGCAGTGAAGAGACAGGCAATCAGCCCCAGCATTTT. The rearrangement links TRBV2 to TRBJ1-5; weak D call: TRBD1 (5 bases). V lost 1 base, J lost 2 bases, and 6 bases lay in between. The CDR3 runs 14 residues. In germline, CDR1 is SNHLY, CDR2 FYNNEI.